Included here is one T cell receptor (beta chain) sequence, with context. Antigen unknown. Germline V gene data show CDR1 as MNHEY and CDR2 as SMNVEV (reference sequence). The CDR3 length is 12 residues. V lost 6 bases and J 8 bases, leaving 13 bases between the germline ends. Generated by immunoSEQ multiplex PCR, the TCRdb table keeps only in-frame clones and is missing some. The repertoire includes 120,000 to 150,000 clones, roughly 77% of them detected once, and approximately 27% sits in the top ten. The record originates from a study of cytotoxic CD8 clonotypes in ibrutinib-treated CLL. As for the study in general: Outcomes included 24 partial and 2 complete responses; after median roughly 65 months, 14 stayed remitted and 12 progressed. Collecting the response samples happened after a median 12 months of treatment, with a range of 6 to 36. An average of around 250,000 productive templates and 94,082 productive rearrangements was obtained per sample. Notes on the study in general: Baseline clonality, above age-matched healthy donor levels, tracked circulating CD8+ T-cell counts.

This TCR was sampled from a human donor with chronic lymphocytic leukemia. The J gene is TRBJ1-2, the V gene TRBV27, with D perhaps TRBD1 (5 bases). Sequences were derived from PBMCs, sampled after 12 months of ibrutinib treatment. The CDR3 region is CASSTGLGGYTF. CDR3 nucleotides: TGTGCCAGCAGCACAGGCCTCGGAGGCTACACCTTC.